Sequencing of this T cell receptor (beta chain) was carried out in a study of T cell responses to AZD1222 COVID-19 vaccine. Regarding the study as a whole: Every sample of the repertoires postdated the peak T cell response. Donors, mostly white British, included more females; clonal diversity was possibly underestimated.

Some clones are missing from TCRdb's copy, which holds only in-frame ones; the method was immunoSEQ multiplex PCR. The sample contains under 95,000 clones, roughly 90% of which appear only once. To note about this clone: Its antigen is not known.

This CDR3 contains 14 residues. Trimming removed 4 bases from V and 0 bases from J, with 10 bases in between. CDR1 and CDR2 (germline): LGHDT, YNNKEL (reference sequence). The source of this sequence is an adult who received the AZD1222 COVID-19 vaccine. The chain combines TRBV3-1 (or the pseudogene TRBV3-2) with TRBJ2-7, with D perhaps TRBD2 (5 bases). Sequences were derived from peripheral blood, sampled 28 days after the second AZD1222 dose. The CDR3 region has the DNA TGTGCCAGCAGCCGCCGAACTAGCTCCTACGAGCAGTACTTC. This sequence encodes CASSRRTSSYEQYF.